This TCR beta chain comes out of a study of shared clonotypes between healthy human individuals. Study conclusions and caveats: Generation probabilities were higher for clonotypes shared across all four sorted-subset donors than for unshared ones. Sharing across a few donors was seen in about 5% of naive CD4 clonotypes.

Note on this clone: Its specificity is not known.

CD45RO-negative, CCR7-selected cells formed the naive CD8 fraction, which excluded terminally differentiated effector memory CD45RA+ cells. Nashville, Tennessee was home to all donors, who were Caucasian adults. The assay was immunoSEQ multiplex PCR, and TCRdb's table has in-frame clones only and misses some. In the table there are around 2.1 million clones, 85% to 95% of which are singletons. The length of the CDR3 is 14 residues. Per germline, CDR1 SNHLY and CDR2 FYNNEI. Trimming left V 5 bases short and J 0 bases short, with 11 bases between. The receptor was derived from a young man in good health. Some clones in this sample may be carry-over from other donors' samples. The chain employs TRBV2 and TRBJ2-7; D gene ambiguous. Material: naive CD8+ T cells from PBMCs. In nucleotides, the CDR3 is TGTGCCAGCAGTCCTTCGGCGGACTCCTACGAGCAGTACTTC. Encoded protein: CASSPSADSYEQYF. Full variable domain (remainder filled in from reference TRBV2 and TRBJ2-7): EPEVTQTPSHQVTQMGQEVILRCVPISNHLYFYWYRQILGQKVEFLVSFYNNEISEKSEIFDDQFSVERPDGSNFTLKIRSTKLEDSAMYFCASSPSADSYEQYFGPGTRLTVT.